This T cell receptor (beta chain) is drawn from a study of CD8+CD57+ T cells in acquired aplastic anemia. Overall study context: When averaged, DNA from sorted CD4+ and CD8+ cells came to approximately 3.2 ug. Healthy donors yielded 9.5 million to 11 million CD4+ cell reads on average.

A word on this clonotype: Its matching antigen is unknown.

The study profiled TCR beta VDJ and CDR3 using genomic DNA as template. MiXCR was run by TCRdb on the reads, yielding one entry per CDR3 protein. This table holds around 140,000 distinct CDR3 sequences, about 40% found once. Study conclusions and caveats: Patients and controls turned out to have roughly 30 CD8+ CDR3 sequences in common.

Germline CDR1 SGHRS, CDR2 YFSETQ. There are 15 residues in the CDR3. With V trimmed by 7 bases and J by 5 bases, 11 bases remained unmatched. This sequence originates from a human donor in good health, serving as a control. This sequence joins TRBV5-1 and TRBJ2-7; TRBD2 agrees at 11 bases. The sample consisted of sorted CD4+, CD8+, or CD8+CD57+ T cells (not recorded which) from PBMCs. CDR3 protein: CASRQLAGGFHEQYF. The CDR3 DNA reads as TGCGCCAGCCGCCAGCTAGCGGGAGGTTTCCACGAGCAGTACTTC.